Below, 3 T cell receptor beta chains from the same sample are listed, as sequenced in a study of naive and memory T cell subsets. Overall study findings and caveats: A few larger clonotypes appeared in naive repertoires, especially CD8, possibly memory cells re-expressing CD45RA.

Their cognate antigens are unknown. Two oligonucleotides, mixed equimolar, formed the beta constant-region primer covering TRBC1 and TRBC2. Four rounds of PCR amplified the ligated cDNA using nested alpha and beta constant-region primers plus SP2. TCRdb analysed the UMI-ligation and nested PCR reads with MiXCR anew, one entry per CDR3 protein. The table records some 110,000 distinct CDR3 sequences, roughly 15% of them present only once. Sample: naive CD8+ T cells from blood. These receptors all come from a human donor in good health.

This clonotype was picked up many times. This chain uses TRBV27 with TRBJ2-1; the D gene could be TRBD1 or TRBD2 (7 bases each). CDR1 MNHEY and CDR2 SMNVEV come from the germline V gene (reference sequence). This CDR3 is built from 15 residues. V was cut by 0 bases and J by 7 bases, with 13 bases left in between. The DNA of the CDR3 is TGTGCCAGCAGTTTATCGCCAGGGGGAGGGAATGAGCAGTTCTTC. Translated, it gives CASSLSPGGGNEQFF.

This clonotype was detected a few times. The rearrangement joins TRBV28 to TRBJ1-3; TRBD1 matches at 8 bases. Losses at the gene ends were 3 bases for V and 8 bases for J; bases not matched to a gene: 12. In germline, CDR1 is MDHEN, CDR2 SYDVKM. This CDR3 region has 16 residues. In DNA form, the CDR3 reads TGTGCCAGCAGTTTGAGGAGGATACAGGGGGTGGACACCATATATTTT. Amino acids: CASSLRRIQGVDTIYF.

This clonotype was picked up many times. The chain recombines TRBV20-1 with TRBJ2-7; 14 bases fit TRBD2. The CDR3 is 15 amino acids. The germline CDR1 and CDR2 sequences are DFQATT and SNEGSKA (reference sequence). V gave up 6 bases and J gave up 3 bases; unmatched junction bases: 7. The CDR3 DNA is TGCAGTGCCCTCCCGGGACTAGCGGGAGTCTACGAGCAGTACTTC. Protein sequence: CSALPGLAGVYEQYF.